This entry lists 2 T cell receptor beta chains sequenced from one sample in a study of memory CD4+ T cells and cytomegalovirus serostatus. The sort gate was single viable CD3+CD4+CD8-CD45RO+ cells for memory CD4+ T cells. Method: immunoSEQ multiplex PCR; TCRdb's copy keeps in-frame clones and lacks some. This table holds about 56,000 clones, around 80% found once. Source material: memory CD4+ T cells from blood. These receptors all stem from an adult in good health and CMV-seronegative.

This clone was seen more than once but under ten times. The chain uses TRBV7-2 and TRBJ2-7; perhaps TRBD2 as D (5 bases). The CDR3 has 15 residues. Trimming pared 5 bases from V and 0 bases from J, leaving 14 bases between. Germline V gene lookup returns CDR1 SGHTA and CDR2 FQGNSA. This CDR3 reads CASSPEEASSYEQYF. CDR3 DNA: TGTGCCAGCAGCCCAGAGGAGGCCAGCTCCTACGAGCAGTACTTC.

The chain uses TRBV4-2 and TRBJ1-2, with 9 bases identical to TRBD1. After removal of 3 bases from V and 3 bases from J, the junction contained 5 bases not matched to a gene. Germline CDR1 is LGHNA and CDR2 is YNFKEQ. The CDR3 spans 15 residues. The CDR3 bases are TGTGCCAGCAGCCATACTCGGACAGGGGACTATGGCTACACCTTC. It is translated as CASSHTRTGDYGYTF.